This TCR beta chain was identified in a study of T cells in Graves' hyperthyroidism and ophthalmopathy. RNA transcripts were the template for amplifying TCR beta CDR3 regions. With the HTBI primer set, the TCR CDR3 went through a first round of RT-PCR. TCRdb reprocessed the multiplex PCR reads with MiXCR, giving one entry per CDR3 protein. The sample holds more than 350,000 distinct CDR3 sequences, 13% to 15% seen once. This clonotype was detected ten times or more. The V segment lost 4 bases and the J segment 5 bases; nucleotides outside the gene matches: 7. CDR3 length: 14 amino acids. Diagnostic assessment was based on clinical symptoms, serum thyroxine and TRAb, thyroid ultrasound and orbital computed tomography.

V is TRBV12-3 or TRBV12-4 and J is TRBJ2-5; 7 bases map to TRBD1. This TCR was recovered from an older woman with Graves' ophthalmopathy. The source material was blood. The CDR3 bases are TGTGCCAGCAGTTCCAACAGGGGCGGCGAGACCCAGTACTTC. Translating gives CASSSNRGGETQYF.